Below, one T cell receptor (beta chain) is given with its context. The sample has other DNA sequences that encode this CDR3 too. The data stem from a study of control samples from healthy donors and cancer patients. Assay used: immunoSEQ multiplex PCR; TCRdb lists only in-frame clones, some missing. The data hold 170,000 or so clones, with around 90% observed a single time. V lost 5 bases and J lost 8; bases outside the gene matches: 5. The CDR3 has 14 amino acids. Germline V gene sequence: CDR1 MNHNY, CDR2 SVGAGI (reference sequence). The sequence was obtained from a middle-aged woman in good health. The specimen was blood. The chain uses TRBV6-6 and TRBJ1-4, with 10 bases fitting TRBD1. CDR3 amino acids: CASSRDRGREKLFF. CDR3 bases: TGTGCCAGCAGTCGGGACAGGGGAAGGGAAAAACTGTTTTTT.